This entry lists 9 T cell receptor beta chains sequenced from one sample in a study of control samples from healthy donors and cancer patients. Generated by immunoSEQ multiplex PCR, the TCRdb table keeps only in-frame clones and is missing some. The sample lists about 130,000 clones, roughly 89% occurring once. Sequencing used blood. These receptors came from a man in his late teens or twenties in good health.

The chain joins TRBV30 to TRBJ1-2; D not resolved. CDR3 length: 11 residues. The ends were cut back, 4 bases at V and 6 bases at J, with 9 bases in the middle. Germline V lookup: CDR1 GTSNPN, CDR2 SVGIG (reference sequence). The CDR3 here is CAWMEGNGYTF. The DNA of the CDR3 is TGTGCCTGGATGGAAGGGAATGGCTACACCTTC.

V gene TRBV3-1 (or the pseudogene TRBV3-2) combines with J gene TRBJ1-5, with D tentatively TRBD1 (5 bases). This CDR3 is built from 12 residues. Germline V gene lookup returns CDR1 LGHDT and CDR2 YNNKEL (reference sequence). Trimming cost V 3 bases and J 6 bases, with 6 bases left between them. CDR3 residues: CASSQQGQPQHF. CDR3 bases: TGTGCCAGCAGCCAGCAGGGTCAGCCCCAGCATTTT.

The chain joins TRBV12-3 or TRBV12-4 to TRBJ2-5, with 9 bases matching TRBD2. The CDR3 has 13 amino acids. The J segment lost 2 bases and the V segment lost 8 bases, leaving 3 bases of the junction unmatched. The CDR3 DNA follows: TGTGCCAGCCAGCGGGGGGTACAAGAGACCCAGTACTTC. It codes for CASQRGVQETQYF.

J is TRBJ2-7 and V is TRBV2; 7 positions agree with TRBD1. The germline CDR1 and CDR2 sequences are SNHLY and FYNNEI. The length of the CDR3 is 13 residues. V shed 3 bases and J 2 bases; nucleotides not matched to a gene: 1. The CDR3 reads CASSEGQPYEQYF. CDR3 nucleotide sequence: TGTGCCAGCAGTGAGGGACAGCCCTACGAGCAGTACTTC.

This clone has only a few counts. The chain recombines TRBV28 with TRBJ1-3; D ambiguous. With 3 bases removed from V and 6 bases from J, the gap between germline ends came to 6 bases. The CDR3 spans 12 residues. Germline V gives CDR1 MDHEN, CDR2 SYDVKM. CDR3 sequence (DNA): TGTGCCAGCAGTTTTGCCTCAAACACCATATATTTT. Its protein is CASSFASNTIYF.

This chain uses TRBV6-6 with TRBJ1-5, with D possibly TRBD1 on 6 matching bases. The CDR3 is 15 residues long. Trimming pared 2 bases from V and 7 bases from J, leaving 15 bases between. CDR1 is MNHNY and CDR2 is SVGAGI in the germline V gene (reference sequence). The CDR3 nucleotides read TGTGCCAGCAGTTACGAGGGGGGCGCACGCCAGCCCCAGCATTTT. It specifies CASSYEGGARQPQHF.

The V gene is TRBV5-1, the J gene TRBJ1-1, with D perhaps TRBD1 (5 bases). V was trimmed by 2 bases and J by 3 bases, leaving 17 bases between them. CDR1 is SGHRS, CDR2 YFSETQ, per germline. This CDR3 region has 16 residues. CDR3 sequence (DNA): TGCGCCAGCAGCTTCCTTCCTGGGGGAGGGGACACTGAAGCTTTCTTT. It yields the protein CASSFLPGGGDTEAFF. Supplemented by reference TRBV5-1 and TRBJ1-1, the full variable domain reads KAGVTQTPRYLIKTRGQQVTLSCSPISGHRSVSWYQQTPGQGLQFLFEYFSETQRNKGNFPGRFSGRQFSNSRSEMNVSTLELGDSALYLCASSFLPGGGDTEAFFGQGTRLTVV.

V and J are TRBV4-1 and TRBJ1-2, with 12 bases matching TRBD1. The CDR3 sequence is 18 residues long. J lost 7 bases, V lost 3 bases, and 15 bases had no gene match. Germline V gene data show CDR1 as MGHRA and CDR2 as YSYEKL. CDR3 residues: CASSHGPTPGQGAVGYTF. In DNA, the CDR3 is TGCGCCAGCAGCCACGGACCTACCCCGGGACAGGGGGCAGTTGGCTACACCTTC.

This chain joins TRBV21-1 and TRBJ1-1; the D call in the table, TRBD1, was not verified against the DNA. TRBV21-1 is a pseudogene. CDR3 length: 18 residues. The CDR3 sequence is CASNEKGVAGESNTEAFF. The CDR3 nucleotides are TGTGCCAGCAACGAAAAGGGGGTGGCAGGGGAATCGAACACTGAAGCTTTCTTT.